These 21 T cell receptor beta chains were all obtained from the same sample, sequenced in a study of patients and donors after allogeneic stem cell transplantation (dated by TCRdb to the early 2020s). The library came from RT-PCR. TCRdb shows the sequencer as NextSeq 550. TCRdb applied fastp at Q25 and MiXCR to the public reads, then kept only in-frame beta chains. Rows are unified per CDR3 protein, each entry keeping the most common DNA and genes. The sample table contains about 210,000 distinct CDR3 sequences; only one count was recorded for around 41% of them. The ten top clones hold about 9.9% of the sample. The material sequenced was blood, either unsorted or a sorted T cell fraction (not recorded which). These receptors came from a human donor who was either an allogeneic HSCT recipient or a stem cell or donor lymphocyte infusion donor (not recorded which). It is not recorded whose cells these are; they may come from a transplant donor.

This clonotype was detected ten times or more. This rearrangement joins TRBV3-1 to TRBJ1-2; TRBD1 aligns across 7 bases. This CDR3 has 14 residues. J lost 0 bases, V lost 7 bases, and 5 bases had no gene match. The germline V gene encodes CDR1 LGHDT and CDR2 YNNKEL (reference sequence). The CDR3 DNA reads TGTGCCAGCACCACACAGGGGTCTAACTATGGCTACACCTTC. Translating gives CASTTQGSNYGYTF.

V usage is TRBV7-9 and J usage is TRBJ1-1, with 11 bases fitting TRBD1. The trim removed 5 bases at V and 4 bases at J, leaving 24 bases unmatched. CDR1 SEHNR and CDR2 FQNEAQ come from the germline V gene (reference sequence). CDR3 size: 21 residues. The CDR3 here is CASSPLGPRMDRGREGTEAFF. The CDR3, as DNA: TGTGCCAGCAGCCCCCTAGGACCGAGGATGGACAGGGGGCGAGAGGGCACTGAAGCTTTCTTT.

This chain joins TRBV6-1 and TRBJ2-7; D gene uncertain. The CDR3 spans 13 residues. Germline V CDR1 and CDR2: MNHNS, SASEGT. The ends were cut back, 0 bases at V and 7 bases at J, with 10 bases in the middle. The CDR3 loop reads CASSEARTPEQYF. CDR3 coding DNA: TGTGCCAGCAGTGAAGCAAGAACACCAGAGCAGTACTTC.

The DNA of the CDR3 is TGCAGTGCTAGAGAGGTGCCTGCTTTCTTT. As protein: CSAREVPAFF. The chain links TRBV20-1 to TRBJ1-1; unclear D gene. The ends were cut back, 0 bases at V and 11 bases at J, with 7 bases in the middle. The CDR3 contains 10 residues. The germline gives CDR1 DFQATT, CDR2 SNEGSKA (reference sequence).

This clonotype was seen ten or more times. V and J are TRBV12-3 or TRBV12-4 and TRBJ1-5; D unresolved. V was cut by 1 base and J by 6 bases, with 4 bases left in between. This CDR3 has 12 residues. The CDR3 loop reads CASSLEGQPQHF. The CDR3 nucleotides read TGTGCCAGCAGTTTAGAGGGTCAGCCCCAGCATTTT.

This clonotype has a handful of counts. The J gene is TRBJ1-1, the V gene TRBV20-1; 7 nucleotides agree with TRBD1. The CDR3 consists of 13 residues. The J segment lost 6 bases and the V segment lost 4 bases, leaving 8 bases of the junction unmatched. Germline CDR1 is DFQATT and CDR2 is SNEGSKA (reference sequence). The CDR3 loop is CSATTGVLPEAFF. The CDR3 DNA follows: TGCAGTGCTACCACAGGGGTCCTGCCTGAAGCTTTCTTT.

The chain carries TRBV15 and TRBJ1-1; no clear D gene. V lost 0 bases and J 0 bases, leaving 11 bases between the germline ends. Germline V gives CDR1 LNHNV, CDR2 YYDKDF (reference sequence). This CDR3 is built from 16 residues. CDR3 region: CATSRDPWAVNTEAFF. DNA for the CDR3: TGTGCCACCAGCAGAGATCCGTGGGCGGTGAACACTGAAGCTTTCTTT.

There are a few counts of this clonotype. The rearrangement uses TRBV9 and TRBJ1-1; the D gene is possibly TRBD1 (6 bases). V shed 5 bases and J shed 5 bases, with 13 bases lying between them. Germline lookup yields CDR1 SGDLS and CDR2 YYNGEE. The CDR3 has 13 residues. In nucleotides, the CDR3 is TGTGCCAGCAGTCCCCGAGGGGGGACTGAAGCTTTCTTT. Its translation: CASSPRGGTEAFF.

The genes are TRBV10-3 and TRBJ1-5; TRBD1 is a possible D gene (6 bases). The CDR3 runs 13 residues. Germline lookup yields CDR1 ENHRY and CDR2 SYGVKD. Trimming took off 2 bases at V and 11 bases at J, with 13 bases between the two ends. The CDR3 region is CAISEKPGESQHF. The CDR3 nucleotides are TGTGCCATCAGTGAGAAACCAGGGGAGTCCCAGCATTTT.

The DNA for the CDR3 is TGTGCCAGCAGTTTTGTAGCGGGGGCCCTCTACAATGAGCAGTTCTTC. It specifies CASSFVAGALYNEQFF. The chain uses TRBV12-3 or TRBV12-4 and TRBJ2-1, with 9 bases fitting TRBD2. Unmatched junction bases numbered 6, after V lost 3 bases and J lost 3 bases. The CDR3 sequence is 16 residues long.

The table lists this clonotype with a few counts. The chain joins TRBV5-1 to TRBJ1-1, with D uncertain. The CDR3 runs to 15 residues. Germline V gives CDR1 SGHRS, CDR2 YFSETQ. V was trimmed by 1 base and J by 1 base, leaving 11 bases between them. CDR3: CASSLTRTANTEAFF. The CDR3 DNA follows: TGCGCCAGCAGCTTGACCCGGACCGCGAACACTGAAGCTTTCTTT.

For the CDR3, the DNA is TGCGCCAGCAGCCAAGATAGGTTCCTAAACACTGAAGCTTTCTTT. Translating it yields CASSQDRFLNTEAFF. The rearrangement uses TRBV4-3 and TRBJ1-1; D is unresolved. Trimming shortened V by 0 bases and J by 2 bases, and 10 bases separated the two germline ends. In germline, CDR1 is LGHNA, CDR2 YSLEER. The CDR3 is 15 amino acids.

A single count supports this clonotype. V and J are TRBV6-5 and TRBJ1-3, with D possibly being TRBD1 (5 bases). Germline V lookup: CDR1 MNHEY, CDR2 SVGAGI. Trimming removed 2 bases from V and 0 bases from J, with 8 bases in between. This CDR3 region has 15 residues. The CDR3 here is CASSYAGNSGNTIYF. The CDR3 bases are TGTGCCAGCAGTTACGCAGGGAACTCTGGAAACACCATATATTTT.

The chain recombines TRBV3-1 with TRBJ1-2; D is possibly TRBD1 (6 bases). V shed 6 bases and J shed 7 bases, with 15 bases lying between them. Germline CDR1 and CDR2: LGHDT and YNNKEL (reference sequence). CDR3 length: 13 amino acids. CDR3 amino acids: CASRKTPGVGYTF. Here the CDR3 DNA reads TGTGCCAGCAGGAAGACCCCAGGGGTTGGCTACACCTTC.

This clonotype was seen a handful of times. The V gene is TRBV4-3, the J gene TRBJ1-6, with 7 positions matching TRBD1. CDR1 is LGHNA and CDR2 is YSLEER in the germline V gene. After removal of 2 bases from V and 6 bases from J, the junction contained 7 bases not matched to a gene. The CDR3 contains 16 residues. The CDR3 loop reads CASSQQANRGNSPLHF. For the CDR3, the DNA is TGCGCCAGCAGCCAACAAGCAAACAGGGGTAATTCACCCCTCCACTTT.

The rearrangement links TRBV6-6 to TRBJ1-3, with D unresolved. CDR1 and CDR2 (germline): MNHNY, SVGAGI (reference sequence). Trimming pared 3 bases from V and 4 bases from J, leaving 4 bases between. The CDR3 runs to 12 residues. The CDR3: CASSYGGNTIYF. CDR3 nucleotide sequence: TGTGCCAGCAGTTATGGGGGAAACACCATATATTTT.

The chain uses TRBV2 and TRBJ1-1; TRBD1 matches at 8 bases. CDR3 length: 14 residues. Germline V gives CDR1 SNHLY, CDR2 FYNNEI. Trimming removed 6 bases from V and 1 base from J; junction bases left unmatched: 4. The CDR3 loop is CASRRGTGNTEAFF. The DNA for the CDR3 is TGTGCCAGCAGGAGAGGGACAGGGAACACTGAAGCTTTCTTT.

This clonotype was detected only a few times. This chain links TRBV25-1 with TRBJ1-6, with 7 bases that match TRBD1. V dropped 7 bases and J dropped 2; count of bases not matched to a gene: 5. Germline V gene lookup returns CDR1 MGHDK and CDR2 SYGVNS. CDR3 size: 15 residues. CDR3 in amino acids: CASTGTATYNSPLHF. The CDR3 DNA is TGTGCCAGCACCGGGACAGCTACCTATAATTCACCCCTCCACTTT.

This clonotype was counted a few times. The J gene is TRBJ2-4, the V gene TRBV29-1; 10 bases fit TRBD2. Germline CDR1 and CDR2: SQVTM and ANQGSEA. Germline trimming cut 0 bases from V and 4 bases from J; bases unmatched to any gene: 9. CDR3 length: 17 amino acids. CDR3 DNA: TGCAGCGTTGAAGATATGGCTAGCGGGGGAAGGAAAAACATTCAGTACTTC. Its translation is CSVEDMASGGRKNIQYF.

In the case of this clonotype: One end of the junction fails to match germline, which may point to a read error. The chain joins TRBV2 to TRBJ2-2; no firm D call. Per the germline V gene, CDR1 is SNHLY and CDR2 is FYNNEI. CDR3 size: 13 residues. For the CDR3, the DNA is TGTGCTAGCAGTGAAGAGGTAGACGGGGAGCTGTTTTTT. Its protein product is CASSEEVDGELFF.

The rearrangement links TRBV5-1 to TRBJ2-2, with a weak D call TRBD1 (7 bases). Trimming stripped 6 bases from V and 4 bases from J, with 16 bases between. Per germline, CDR1 SGHRS and CDR2 YFSETQ. This CDR3 comprises 15 residues. CDR3 amino acids: CASILEGAGTGELFF. For the CDR3, the DNA is TGCGCCAGCATCCTGGAGGGGGCTGGCACCGGGGAGCTGTTTTTT. Variable domain in full (rest from reference TRBV5-1 and TRBJ2-2): KAGVTQTPRYLIKTRGQQVTLSCSPISGHRSVSWYQQTPGQGLQFLFEYFSETQRNKGNFPGRFSGRQFSNSRSEMNVSTLELGDSALYLCASILEGAGTGELFFGEGSRLTVL.